Sequencing of this T cell receptor (beta chain) was carried out in a study of technical replicates of blood from a handful of donors. The CDR3 is 13 residues long. V was trimmed by 2 bases and J by 7 bases, leaving 12 bases between them. Germline CDR1 reads SGDLS; CDR2 reads YYNGEE. Profiling relied on immunoSEQ multiplex PCR, and the TCRdb table lists in-frame clones only, not all of them. The sample lists roughly 80,000 clones; more than 85% were seen once. The origin of this receptor is a human donor in good health. This chain joins TRBV9 and TRBJ1-2, with a tentative D call TRBD1 (6 bases). Source material: T cells isolated from PBMCs. The CDR3 here is CASSVGGATGYTF. CDR3 nucleotides: TGTGCCAGCAGCGTCGGGGGGGCAACTGGCTACACCTTC.